This record concerns one T cell receptor (beta chain) sequence. Its antigen is still unknown. Donors each provided 7.5 to 10 milliliters of peripheral blood. These data come from a study of blood T cells in healthy people across ages. Study findings and constraints: The study could not conclusively compare naive and antigen-experienced cells, given its unsorted PBMCs.

The use of a sample-barcoded 5' primer and a J-beta primer mix characterized a second PCR of roughly 6 to 11 cycles. TCRdb used MiXCR to reprocess the 5' RACE reads, holding one entry per CDR3 protein. The sample yields roughly 1 million distinct CDR3 sequences, around 27% seen once. These data were likewise used in another study, on T cells of mothers and their children.

The specimen was blood. The sequence was collected from a girl aged 2 to 9 in good health.

CDR3 protein: CSAGRQGVNSGYTF. Here the CDR3 DNA reads TGCAGTGCTGGGAGACAGGGGGTGAATTCTGGCTACACCTTC. The V call is TRBV20-1, the J call TRBJ1-2; 9 positions match TRBD1. The CDR3 spans 14 residues. CDR1 and CDR2 from the germline V gene are DFQATT and SNEGSKA (reference sequence). Trimming at V came to 5 bases and at J to 7 bases, leaving 11 bases not matched to a gene.